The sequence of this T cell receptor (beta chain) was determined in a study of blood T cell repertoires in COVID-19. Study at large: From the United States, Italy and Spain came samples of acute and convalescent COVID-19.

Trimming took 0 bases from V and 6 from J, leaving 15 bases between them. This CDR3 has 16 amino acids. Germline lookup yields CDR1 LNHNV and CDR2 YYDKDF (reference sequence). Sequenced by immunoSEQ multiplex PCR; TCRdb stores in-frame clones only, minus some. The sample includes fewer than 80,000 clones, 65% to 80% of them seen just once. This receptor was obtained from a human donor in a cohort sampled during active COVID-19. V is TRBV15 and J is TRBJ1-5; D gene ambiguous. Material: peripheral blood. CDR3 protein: CATSRDQVGASQPQHF. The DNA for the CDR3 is TGTGCCACCAGCAGAGATCAGGTGGGCGCCTCTCAGCCCCAGCATTTT.